This TCR beta chain was sequenced in a study of vaccination and CD4 T cells after COVID-19. This clonotype was seen a handful of times. No antigen is known for it. Sequencing of cultured CD4+ T cell DNA used the Oncomine TCR Beta short-read assay. TCRdb used MiXCR to reprocess the PCR reads, holding one entry per CDR3 protein. The sample carries more than 20,000 distinct CDR3 sequences, approximately 38% recorded once. Germline CDR1 reads SGHTA; CDR2 reads FQGNSA. The CDR3 extends over 13 amino acids. V lost 5 bases and J 0 bases, leaving 7 bases between the germline ends. Time point of the sample: late sampling 161 to 241 days after vaccination in a few convalescent patients. This sample's treatment: approximately 10-day PBMC culture with coronavirus spike peptide pools or control peptides (ViraFEST assay).

This chain links TRBV7-2 with TRBJ2-5; D unclear. The TCR comes from a human donor who had recovered from COVID-19. The sample here was CD4+ T cells from blood, cultured in vitro, taken about 7 months after SARS-CoV-2 vaccination. The CDR3 bases are TGTGCCAGCAGCCCGACGTACCAAGAGACCCAGTACTTC. This sequence encodes CASSPTYQETQYF.